This T cell receptor beta chain was sequenced in a study of cytomegalovirus exposure and HLA in healthy donors. PCR employed 60 Vbeta and 13 Jbeta primers. Here immunoSEQ multiplex PCR was the method, and the copy in TCRdb shows in-frame clones only, minus some. The sample consists of 150,000 to 200,000 clones, around 85% of them appearing once. Regarding the study as a whole: In a later analysis, specific HLA alleles were associated with over 15,000 TCR beta sequences at a 0.05 false discovery rate. What a later analysis showed was that several of the most significant clusters appeared linked to common viral pathogens. Listed as cytomegalovirus-associated were 170 or so TCR beta chains.

This CDR3 contains 15 residues. Germline V gives CDR1 LNHNV, CDR2 YYDKDF (reference sequence). V shed 0 bases and J shed 6 bases, with 9 bases lying between them. On this clone: Its antigen remains unknown. Other DNA sequences in the same sample also yield this CDR3.

Source material: PBMCs. This clonotype was obtained from a boy between 2 and 10 years old in good health and CMV-seronegative. The rearrangement links TRBV15 to TRBJ1-6; possibly TRBD1 for D (5 bases). This CDR3 reads CATSRDRGSNSPLHF. The CDR3 DNA reads TGTGCCACCAGCAGAGACCGGGGGAGTAATTCACCCCTCCACTTT.